The subject of this entry is one T cell receptor (beta chain). These data are taken from a study of molecular identifiers for immune sequencing clone quantification. There are 14 residues in the CDR3. Germline V gene sequence: CDR1 MDHEN, CDR2 SYDVKM. V lost 6 bases and J lost 0, with 9 bases in between. Using its own MiXCR run on the PCR reads, TCRdb lists one record per CDR3 protein. The data hold about 630,000 distinct CDR3 sequences, with about 25% observed a single time. The TCR comes from a human donor in good health. Some libraries in this study had Jurkat cell RNA spiked in. Sequencing was done on a sample of naive CD8+ T cells from blood, with Jurkat cell RNA spiked in. Subset noted: FACS-sorted CD8+CD4-CCR7+CD45RA+ naive T cells. The chain combines TRBV28 with TRBJ1-3; TRBD1 might be the D (6 bases). The CDR3 DNA sequence: TGTGCCAGCAGCGAACAGGGCTCTGGAAACACCATATATTTT. As protein: CASSEQGSGNTIYF.